This TCR beta chain was found in a study of T cells in Graves' hyperthyroidism and ophthalmopathy. General study results and limits: Among thyroid clonotypes expanded above 0.001, most also appeared in blood.

From germline, CDR1 is ENHRY and CDR2 SYGVKD. The trim removed 5 bases at V and 4 bases at J, leaving 3 bases unmatched. This CDR3 region has 13 residues. Researchers amplified the TCR beta CDR3 regions from RNA transcripts. With the HTBI primer set, the TCR CDR3 went through a first round of RT-PCR. TCRdb itself ran the multiplex PCR reads through MiXCR, one entry per CDR3 protein. This sample yields about 840,000 distinct CDR3 sequences, of which roughly 40% are seen a single time; 8.9% belongs to the top ten. Notes on this clonotype: Its target is unknown. A much larger clone lies a single base off, so this may be a read error. As the CDR3 is not closed by the conserved phenylalanine or tryptophan, this likely results from a read error.

For Graves' hyperthyroidism to be stable, ophthalmopathy could not progress within 18 months. Clinical symptoms, serum thyroxine, TRAb, thyroid ultrasound and orbital computed tomography informed diagnoses. This receptor was obtained from a man aged 18 to 29 with Graves' hyperthyroidism. Sequencing was performed on blood. This chain connects TRBV10-3 to TRBJ1-2; 8 nucleotides line up with TRBD1. DNA for the CDR3: TGTGCCATCAGTAATGACAGGGGCTATGGCTACACCCTC. It specifies CAISNDRGYGYTL.